The 15 T cell receptor beta chains below all came from one sample that was sequenced in a study of blood T cell repertoires in COVID-19. The assay was immunoSEQ multiplex PCR, and TCRdb's table has in-frame clones only and misses some. The table lists just under 350,000 clones, more than 75% of them singletons. Sequencing input: peripheral blood. The receptors were sampled from a woman younger than 35 who had recovered from COVID-19.

This clone was counted a single time. The V and J genes are TRBV5-4 and TRBJ1-4, with D unclear. This CDR3 is 17 amino acids long. Trimming removed 0 bases from V and 0 bases from J, with 12 bases in between. The germline V gene encodes CDR1 SGHNT and CDR2 YYREEE (reference sequence). This CDR3 is CASSLGSADSTNEKLFF. CDR3 DNA: TGTGCCAGCAGCTTGGGGTCTGCGGATTCAACTAATGAAAAACTGTTTTTT.

This chain links TRBV10-2 with TRBJ2-4, with 9 nucleotides matching TRBD1. Germline V gives CDR1 WSHSY, CDR2 SAAADI. V dropped 4 bases and J dropped 2; count of bases not matched to a gene: 6. The CDR3 contains 16 residues. As DNA, the CDR3 is TGCGCCAGCAGTGTGGGGACAGGGCTCTCCAAAAACATTCAGTACTTC. Protein product: CASSVGTGLSKNIQYF.

This clone appeared once. V is TRBV5-1 and J is TRBJ2-5; 16 nucleotides align to TRBD2. Unmatched junction bases numbered 8, after V lost 7 bases and J lost 5 bases. There are 16 residues in the CDR3. Germline V gene sequence: CDR1 SGHRS, CDR2 YFSETQ. DNA of the CDR3: TGCGCCAGCCAGGGACTAGCGGGAGGGCCTAGGGAGACCCAGTACTTC. Translating gives CASQGLAGGPRETQYF.

This chain uses TRBV7-9 with TRBJ2-1, with 12 bases that match TRBD2. CDR1 and CDR2 from the germline V gene are SEHNR and FQNEAQ (reference sequence). The CDR3 runs 16 residues. V trimming: 5 bases; J trimming: 4 bases; junction bases outside the gene matches: 6. CDR3: CASSPRTSGEYNEQFF. DNA of the CDR3: TGTGCCAGCAGCCCGAGGACTAGCGGGGAGTACAATGAGCAGTTCTTC.

This clone was seen a single time. V usage is TRBV6-2 or TRBV6-3 and J usage is TRBJ2-1, with 11 bases fitting TRBD2. V lost 4 bases and J lost 6; bases outside the gene matches: 11. The CDR3 extends over 17 amino acids. CDR1 is MNHEY and CDR2 is SVGEGT in the germline V gene. The CDR3 DNA is TGTGCCAGCAGTTTGAAGACCCCGGGACTAGCGGTCAATGAGCAGTTCTTC. It yields the protein CASSLKTPGLAVNEQFF.

The chain combines TRBV5-6 with TRBJ1-3; no reliable D call. Germline CDR1 is SGHDT and CDR2 is YYEEEE. The CDR3 sequence is 15 residues long. The V end was cut by 2 bases, the J end by 2 bases, with 11 bases between. As DNA, the CDR3 is TGTGCCAGCAGCTTCGAGGGTTCTGCTGGAAACACCATATATTTT. Translating it yields CASSFEGSAGNTIYF.

The V and J genes are TRBV4-1 and TRBJ2-1, with 9 bases aligning to TRBD2. This CDR3 is built from 16 residues. The J segment lost 5 bases and the V segment lost 3 bases, leaving 8 bases of the junction unmatched. Germline V gene sequence: CDR1 MGHRA, CDR2 YSYEKL. CDR3 DNA sequence: TGCGCCAGCAGCCATGAACCGGGACTAGCCCACAATGAGCAGTTCTTC. Translating gives CASSHEPGLAHNEQFF.

This chain connects TRBV27 to TRBJ2-4; the D gene is possibly TRBD2 (6 bases). Trimming removed 5 bases at V and 5 bases at J, with 13 bases between. Germline V gene lookup returns CDR1 MNHEY and CDR2 SMNVEV (reference sequence). The CDR3 is made up of 14 amino acids. CDR3 coding DNA: TGTGCCAGCAGTCCCCCGGGGGTGGAAAACATTCAGTACTTC. This gives the protein CASSPPGVENIQYF.

This clone was detected once. This chain joins TRBV2 and TRBJ2-3; 11 bases agree with TRBD2. The CDR3 consists of 17 residues. The germline V gene encodes CDR1 SNHLY and CDR2 FYNNEI. Germline trimming cut 6 bases from V and 4 bases from J; bases unmatched to any gene: 12. CDR3 in amino acids: CASSAGVSGRAADTQYF. In nucleotides, the CDR3 is TGTGCCAGCAGCGCTGGAGTTAGCGGGAGGGCCGCAGATACGCAGTATTTT.

The chain is built from TRBV3-1 (or the pseudogene TRBV3-2) and TRBJ1-2; D gene uncertain. Trimming removed 0 bases from V and 0 bases from J, with 8 bases in between. Germline V gene data show CDR1 as LGHDT and CDR2 as YNNKEL (reference sequence). This CDR3 is 15 amino acids long. The CDR3 DNA follows: TGTGCCAGCAGCCAAGACGTTCGTCCTAACTATGGCTACACCTTC. Amino acid sequence: CASSQDVRPNYGYTF.

This clone occurred a few times. This sequence joins TRBV5-6 and TRBJ2-7; D remains unclear. Trimming shortened V by 0 bases and J by 9 bases, and 13 bases separated the two germline ends. CDR1 SGHDT and CDR2 YYEEEE come from the germline V gene. The length of the CDR3 is 13 residues. The CDR3 sequence is CASSLGPDRRQYV. CDR3 in DNA: TGTGCCAGCAGCTTGGGCCCCGACCGGAGGCAGTACGTC.

This rearrangement joins TRBV10-3 to TRBJ1-1; D may be TRBD1 (6 bases). V dropped 7 bases and J dropped 11 bases, with 17 bases sitting between them. Germline V gene lookup returns CDR1 ENHRY and CDR2 SYGVKD. The CDR3 is 12 amino acids. CDR3 amino acids: CAIIQLQGLAFF. CDR3 sequence (DNA): TGTGCCATCATCCAGCTACAGGGTTTGGCTTTCTTT.

V usage is TRBV24-1 and J usage is TRBJ2-3; the D gene is possibly TRBD1 (6 bases). Germline V CDR1 and CDR2: KGHDR, SFDVKD. The CDR3 spans 16 residues. The germline V and J ends were trimmed by 1 base and 4 bases, with 14 bases remaining between them. The CDR3 protein is CATSDFVQGLADTQYF. As DNA, the CDR3 is TGTGCCACCAGTGATTTCGTACAGGGTCTCGCAGATACGCAGTATTTT.

The chain couples TRBV7-8 to TRBJ1-2; D is perhaps TRBD1 (5 bases). The germline V gene has CDR1 SGHVS and CDR2 FQNEAQ. V lost 5 bases and J lost 2, with 15 bases in between. The CDR3 runs to 15 residues. The CDR3 spells CASSPRGSPNYGYTF. The CDR3 coding sequence is TGTGCCAGCAGCCCAAGGGGCAGTCCCAACTATGGCTACACCTTC. Combining the CDR3 with reference TRBV7-8 and TRBJ1-2 gives the whole variable domain GAGVSQSPRYKVAKRGQDVALRCDPISGHVSLFWYQQALGQGPEFLTYFQNEAQLDKSGLPSDRFFAERPEGSVSTLKIQRTQQEDSAVYLCASSPRGSPNYGYTFGSGTRLTVV.

J is TRBJ1-1 and V is TRBV30; 8 bases align to TRBD1. Germline-derived CDR1 and CDR2 are GTSNPN and SVGIG (reference sequence). J gave up 0 bases and V 4 bases, and 4 bases lay outside the gene matches. The CDR3 has 14 residues. CDR3: CAWNRGALNTEAFF. The CDR3 coding sequence is TGTGCCTGGAACAGGGGGGCCTTGAACACTGAAGCTTTCTTT.